The clone carrying this T cell receptor beta chain was seen repeatedly, ten times or more. What it binds is unknown. The entry originates in a study of T-cell reconstitution after alpha-beta-depleted transplantation in children. Broader study findings: After one year, T-cell counts and TCRbeta diversity mostly came from new T cells.

Preparation of the TCRbeta library involved a method that used unique molecular identifiers. TCRdb fed the PCR reads into MiXCR, producing one record per CDR3 protein. The table lists 200,000 to 250,000 distinct CDR3 sequences, under 8.5% of them singletons. With 3 bases removed from V and 1 base from J, the gap between germline ends came to 11 bases. This CDR3 region has 15 residues. The TCR originated in a male patient between 2 and 10 years old who had a stem cell transplant for acute myeloid leukemia, so the T cells may come from the graft donor. This sample comprised PBMCs, mostly from graft donor cells, obtained 360 days after TCRalphabeta/CD19-depleted stem cell transplant. The J gene is TRBJ2-3, the V gene TRBV12-3 or TRBV12-4; no clear D gene. CDR3 DNA sequence: TGTGCCAGCAGTTTTAGGGTAGAGGGCACAGATACGCAGTATTTT. Its protein is CASSFRVEGTDTQYF.